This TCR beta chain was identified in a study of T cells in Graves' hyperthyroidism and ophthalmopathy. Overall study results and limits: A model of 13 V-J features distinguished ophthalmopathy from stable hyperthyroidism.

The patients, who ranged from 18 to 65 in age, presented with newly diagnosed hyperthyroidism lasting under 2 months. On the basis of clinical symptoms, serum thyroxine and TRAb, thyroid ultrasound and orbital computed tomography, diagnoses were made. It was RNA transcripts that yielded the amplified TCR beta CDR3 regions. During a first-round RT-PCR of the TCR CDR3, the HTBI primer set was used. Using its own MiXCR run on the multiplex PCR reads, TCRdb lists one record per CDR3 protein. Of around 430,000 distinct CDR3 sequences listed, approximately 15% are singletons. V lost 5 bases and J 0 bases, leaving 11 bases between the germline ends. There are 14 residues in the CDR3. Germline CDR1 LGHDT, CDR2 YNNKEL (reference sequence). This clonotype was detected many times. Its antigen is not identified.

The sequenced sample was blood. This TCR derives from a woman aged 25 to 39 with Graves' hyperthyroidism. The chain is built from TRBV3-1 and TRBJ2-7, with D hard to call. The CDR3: CASSFGVSSYEQYF. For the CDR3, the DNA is TGTGCCAGCAGCTTTGGTGTAAGCTCCTACGAGCAGTACTTC.